A selection of T cell receptor beta chains follows, all from one sample in a study of blood T cells in healthy people across ages. TCRdb analysed the 5' RACE reads with MiXCR anew, one entry per CDR3 protein. The sample holds around 990,000 distinct CDR3 sequences, 30% to 40% seen once. Sequencing was performed on blood. The receptor set was obtained from a man aged 18 to 29 in good health. The CDR3 runs from the conserved cysteine through the conserved F or W. A D gene is named only where the DNA matches it firmly. Size values are once, few and many counts, or a class for expanded clones, and some rows have none.

d_call clone_size j_call v_call cdr3_nt cdr3_aa
- - TRBJ2-3 TRBV2 TGTGCCAGCAGTGAATATGGGGTCCCAGATGCGCAGTATTTT CASSEYGVPDAQYF
TRBD2 - TRBJ2-1 TRBV27 TGTGCCAGCAGTATCCGGGGACTAGCGGGGGGGTATGAGCAGTTCTTC CASSIRGLAGGYEQFF
- - TRBJ2-5 TRBV29-1 TGCAGCCCGTGGACAGATTACAATGAGCAGTACTTC CSPWTDYNEQYF
- - TRBJ1-1 TRBV4-3 TGCGCCAGCAGCCACCCCGACGGGGGAGGAGCTTTCTTT CASSHPDGGGAFF
TRBD1 - TRBJ1-2 TRBV7-2 TGTGCCAGCAGCGCACGGACAGGGGAAGCCTATGGCTACACCTTC CASSARTGEAYGYTF
- few TRBJ1-5 TRBV20-1 TGCAGTGCTACGGACCGCGGAGATCCGGTTCAGCCCCAGCATTTT CSATDRGDPVQPQHF
- - TRBJ1-1 TRBV15 TGTGCCACCAGTTCATGGGATAAGAACACTGAAGCTTTCTTT CATSSWDKNTEAFF
- - TRBJ1-2 TRBV4-3 TGCGCCAGCAGCCAAGAACCCCACACTAACTATGGCTACACCTTC CASSQEPHTNYGYTF
- - TRBJ2-6 TRBV11-2 - CASSFTGNTEAFFGANVLTF
- - TRBJ2-4 TRBV12-3/TRBV12-4 TGTGCCAGCACCCCCGGGTCCGGCATTCAGTACTTC CASTPGSGIQYF
TRBD1 once TRBJ1-1 TRBV10-3 TGTGCCATCAACCTACAGGGGCGGAACACTGAAGCTTTCTTT CAINLQGRNTEAFF
- - TRBJ1-4 TRBV9 TGTGCCAGCAGCGTAGAAGAGACGTGGGGCGAAAAACTGTTTTTT CASSVEETWGEKLFF
- - TRBJ2-3 TRBV6-5 TGTGCCAGCAGTTACCACGGGGCAGATACGCAGTATTTT CASSYHGADTQYF
- - TRBJ1-5 TRBV15 TGTGCCACCAGCAGAATTGCTCCAGGGGCCTATAGCAATCAGCCCCAGCATTTT CATSRIAPGAYSNQPQHF
- - TRBJ1-2 TRBV6-2/TRBV6-3 TGTGCCAGCACCCAAAGGAGGAGAAACTATGGCTACACCTTC CASTQRRRNYGYTF
- few TRBJ2-1 TRBV29-1 TGCAGCGCCCGGGACGGCCTTTACAATGAGCAGTTCTTC CSARDGLYNEQFF
- - TRBJ1-1 TRBV25-1 TGTGCCAGCAGTGAATGGGGAACTGAGATTGAAGCTTTCTTT CASSEWGTEIEAFF
- - TRBJ1-6 TRBV7-3 TGTGCCAGCAGCCTAAGGGGGGAAGGACGGAATTCACCCCTCCACTTT CASSLRGEGRNSPLHF
- - TRBJ1-2 TRBV28 TGTGCCAGCAGTTTATCCCCTGACAGTGGCGGCTACACCTTC CASSLSPDSGGYTF
- many TRBJ2-7 TRBV5-1 TGCGCCAGCAGCGTTAGACTGAACTACGAGCAGTACTTC CASSVRLNYEQYF
- - TRBJ2-1 TRBV5-1 TGCGCCAGCACCCCGGACTCCTACAATGAGCAGTTCTTC CASTPDSYNEQFF
- - TRBJ1-5 TRBV20-1 TGCAGTGCTAGGATGGACGAGTCCTTTATCTCGTATCAGCCCCAGCATTTT CSARMDESFISYQPQHF
TRBD2 - TRBJ2-3 TRBV20-1 TGCAGTGCCCCGCCCCTAGCGGGGCGCCCCGATACGCAGTATTTT CSAPPLAGRPDTQYF
- - TRBJ1-2 TRBV10-3 TGTGTCATCAGTGAATATGAGGGTAGGGATGGCTACACCTTC CVISEYEGRDGYTF
TRBD1 - TRBJ2-1 TRBV12-3/TRBV12-4 TGTGCCAGCAGATGGGGACAGGGAACCTACAATGAGCAGTTCTTC CASRWGQGTYNEQFF
TRBD2 many TRBJ2-3 TRBV20-1 TGCAGTGCTACAAGGACTAGCGGGGGGGCAGATACGCAGTATTTT CSATRTSGGADTQYF